This TCR beta chain was recorded in a study of T-cell reconstitution after alpha-beta-depleted transplantation in children. Trimming removed 6 bases at V and 2 bases at J, with 15 bases between. Germline CDR1 DFQATT, CDR2 SNEGSKA (reference sequence). The CDR3 runs to 14 residues. This clonotype was counted between two and nine times. A TCRbeta library incorporating unique molecular identifiers was prepared. Using its own MiXCR run on the PCR reads, TCRdb lists one record per CDR3 protein. This table has some 390,000 distinct CDR3 sequences, about 20% appearing once. The material sequenced was PBMCs from the stem cell graft donor, taken from the stem cell graft. The V and J genes are TRBV20-1 and TRBJ2-3; D possibly corresponds to TRBD2 (6 bases). The source of this sequence is a human donor who donated a stem cell graft to a child with acute myeloid leukemia. The CDR3 DNA sequence: TGCAGTGCATTCGGGACTTTCCACACAGATACGCAGTATTTT. Amino acids: CSAFGTFHTDTQYF.